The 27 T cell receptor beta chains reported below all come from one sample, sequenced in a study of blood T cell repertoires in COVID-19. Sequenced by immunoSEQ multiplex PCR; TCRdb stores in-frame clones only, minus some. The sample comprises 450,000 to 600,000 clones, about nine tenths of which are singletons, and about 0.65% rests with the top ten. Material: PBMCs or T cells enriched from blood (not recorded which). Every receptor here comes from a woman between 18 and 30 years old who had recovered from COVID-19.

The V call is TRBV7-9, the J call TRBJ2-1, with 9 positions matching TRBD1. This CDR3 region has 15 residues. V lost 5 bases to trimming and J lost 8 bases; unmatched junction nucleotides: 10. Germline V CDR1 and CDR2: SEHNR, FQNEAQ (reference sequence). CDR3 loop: CASSIDRGGVDEQFF. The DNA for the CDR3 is TGTGCCAGCAGCATCGACAGGGGGGGAGTGGATGAGCAGTTCTTC.

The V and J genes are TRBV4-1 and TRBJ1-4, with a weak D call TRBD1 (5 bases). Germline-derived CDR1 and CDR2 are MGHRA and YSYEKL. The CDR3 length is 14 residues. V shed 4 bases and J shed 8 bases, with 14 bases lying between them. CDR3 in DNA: TGCGCCAGCAGCCTAGGGGAATCTGAGGAAAAACTGTTTTTT. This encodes CASSLGESEEKLFF.

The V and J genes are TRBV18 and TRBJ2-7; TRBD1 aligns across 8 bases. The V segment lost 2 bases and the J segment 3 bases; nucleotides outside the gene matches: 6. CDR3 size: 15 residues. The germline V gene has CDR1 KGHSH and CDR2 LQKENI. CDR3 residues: CASSPVGQGIYEQYF. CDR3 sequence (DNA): TGTGCCAGCTCACCAGTCGGACAGGGTATCTACGAGCAGTACTTC.

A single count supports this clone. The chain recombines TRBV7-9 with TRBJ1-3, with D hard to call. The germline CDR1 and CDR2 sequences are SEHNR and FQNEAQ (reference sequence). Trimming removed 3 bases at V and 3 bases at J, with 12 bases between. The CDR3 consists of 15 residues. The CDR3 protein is CASSFGEGNGNTIYF. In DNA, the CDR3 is TGTGCCAGCAGCTTCGGCGAGGGCAATGGAAACACCATATATTTT.

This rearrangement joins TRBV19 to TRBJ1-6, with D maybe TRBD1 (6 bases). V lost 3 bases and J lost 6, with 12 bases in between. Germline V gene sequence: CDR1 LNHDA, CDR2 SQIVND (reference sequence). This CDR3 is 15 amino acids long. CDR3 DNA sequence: TGTGCCAGTAGTATTACAGGGATCCCTAATTCACCCCTCCACTTT. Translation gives CASSITGIPNSPLHF.

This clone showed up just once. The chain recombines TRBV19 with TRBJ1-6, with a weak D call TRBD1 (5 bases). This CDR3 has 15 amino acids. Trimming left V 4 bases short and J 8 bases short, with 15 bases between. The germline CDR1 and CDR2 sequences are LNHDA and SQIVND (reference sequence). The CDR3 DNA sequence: TGTGCCAGTAGTAGGGGGGAACTTGGGGATTCACCCCTCCACTTT. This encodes CASSRGELGDSPLHF.

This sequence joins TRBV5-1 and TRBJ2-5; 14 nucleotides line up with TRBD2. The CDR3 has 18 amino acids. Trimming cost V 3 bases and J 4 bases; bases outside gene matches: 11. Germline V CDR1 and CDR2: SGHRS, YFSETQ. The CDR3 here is CASSSEGLAGGPGETQYF. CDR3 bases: TGCGCCAGCAGCTCAGAAGGACTAGCGGGGGGACCGGGAGAGACCCAGTACTTC.

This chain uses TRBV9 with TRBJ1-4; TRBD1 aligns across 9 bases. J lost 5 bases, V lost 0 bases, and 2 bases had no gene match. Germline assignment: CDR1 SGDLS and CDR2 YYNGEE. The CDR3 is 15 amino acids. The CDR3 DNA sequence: TGTGCCAGCAGCGTAGGGGACAGGGTAAATGAAAAACTGTTTTTT. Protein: CASSVGDRVNEKLFF. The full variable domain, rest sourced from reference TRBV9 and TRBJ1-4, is DSGVTQTPKHLITATGQRVTLRCSPRSGDLSVYWYQQSLDQGLQFLIQYYNGEERAKGNILERFSAQQFPDLHSELNLSSLELGDSALYFCASSVGDRVNEKLFFGSGTQLSVL.

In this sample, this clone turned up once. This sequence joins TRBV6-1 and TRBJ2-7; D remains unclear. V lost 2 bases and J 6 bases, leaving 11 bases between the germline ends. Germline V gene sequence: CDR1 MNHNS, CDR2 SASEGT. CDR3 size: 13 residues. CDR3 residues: CASSEPPTGEQYF. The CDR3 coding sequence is TGTGCCAGCAGTGAACCGCCGACGGGCGAGCAGTACTTC.

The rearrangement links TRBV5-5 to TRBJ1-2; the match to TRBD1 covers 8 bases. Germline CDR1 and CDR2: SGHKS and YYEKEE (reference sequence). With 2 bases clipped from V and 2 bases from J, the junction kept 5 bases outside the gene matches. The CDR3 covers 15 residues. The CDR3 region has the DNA TGTGCCAGCAGCTTCTTTCAGGGGGCAAACTATGGCTACACCTTC. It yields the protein CASSFFQGANYGYTF.

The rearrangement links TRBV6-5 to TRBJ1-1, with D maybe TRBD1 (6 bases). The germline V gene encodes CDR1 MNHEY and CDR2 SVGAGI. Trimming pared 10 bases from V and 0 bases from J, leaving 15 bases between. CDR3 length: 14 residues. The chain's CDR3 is CAIVRGTLNTEAFF. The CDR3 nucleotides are TGTGCCATTGTAAGGGGGACCCTGAACACTGAAGCTTTCTTT.

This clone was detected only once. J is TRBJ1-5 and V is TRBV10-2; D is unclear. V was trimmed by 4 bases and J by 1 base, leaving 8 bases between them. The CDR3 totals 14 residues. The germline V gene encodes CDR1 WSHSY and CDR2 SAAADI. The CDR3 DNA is TGCGCCAGCAGTGGTCTGGCAAGCAATCAGCCCCAGCATTTT. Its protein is CASSGLASNQPQHF.

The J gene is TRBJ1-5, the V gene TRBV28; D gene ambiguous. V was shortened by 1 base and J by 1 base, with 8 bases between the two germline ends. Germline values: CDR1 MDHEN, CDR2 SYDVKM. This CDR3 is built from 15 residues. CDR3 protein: CASSLSGVSNQPQHF. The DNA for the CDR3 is TGTGCCAGCAGTTTATCCGGGGTAAGCAATCAGCCCCAGCATTTT.

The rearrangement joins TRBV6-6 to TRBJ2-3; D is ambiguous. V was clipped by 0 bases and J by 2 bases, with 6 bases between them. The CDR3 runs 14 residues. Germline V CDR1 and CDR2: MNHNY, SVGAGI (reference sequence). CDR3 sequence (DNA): TGTGCCAGCAGTTACTCCTCAGACACAGATACGCAGTATTTT. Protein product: CASSYSSDTDTQYF.

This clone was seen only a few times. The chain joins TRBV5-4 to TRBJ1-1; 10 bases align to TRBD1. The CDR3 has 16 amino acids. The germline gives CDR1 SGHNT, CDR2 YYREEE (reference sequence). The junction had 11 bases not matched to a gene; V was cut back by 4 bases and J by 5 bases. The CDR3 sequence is CASSPAQGQGVTEAFF. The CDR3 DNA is TGTGCCAGCAGCCCGGCCCAAGGACAGGGGGTGACTGAAGCTTTCTTT.

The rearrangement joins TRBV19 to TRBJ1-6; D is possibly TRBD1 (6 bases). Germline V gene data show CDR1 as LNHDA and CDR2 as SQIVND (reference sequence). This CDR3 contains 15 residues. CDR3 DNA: TGTCCCATTTTAAAACGCGGGCCCCGGGGGGGCCCCCTCCACTTT. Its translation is CPILKRGPRGGPLHF.

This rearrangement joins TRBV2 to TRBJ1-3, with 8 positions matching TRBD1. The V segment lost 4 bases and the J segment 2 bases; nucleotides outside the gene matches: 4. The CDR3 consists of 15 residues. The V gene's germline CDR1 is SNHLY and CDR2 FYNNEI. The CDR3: CASSGTGTAGNTIYF. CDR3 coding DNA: TGTGCCAGCAGTGGGACAGGGACTGCTGGAAACACCATATATTTT.

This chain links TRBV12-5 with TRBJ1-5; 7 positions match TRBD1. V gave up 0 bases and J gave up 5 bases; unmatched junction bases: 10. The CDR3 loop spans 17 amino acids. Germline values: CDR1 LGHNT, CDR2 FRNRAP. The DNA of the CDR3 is TGTGCTAGTGGTTTGGTACCCGGGACAGTTAATGATCAGCCCCAGCATTTT. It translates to CASGLVPGTVNDQPQHF.

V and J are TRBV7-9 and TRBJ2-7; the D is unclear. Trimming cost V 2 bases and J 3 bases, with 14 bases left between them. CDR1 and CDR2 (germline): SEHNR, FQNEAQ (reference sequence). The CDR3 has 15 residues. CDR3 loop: CASSLLESEIYEQYF. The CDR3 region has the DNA TGTGCCAGCAGCTTACTAGAGTCCGAGATCTACGAGCAGTACTTC.

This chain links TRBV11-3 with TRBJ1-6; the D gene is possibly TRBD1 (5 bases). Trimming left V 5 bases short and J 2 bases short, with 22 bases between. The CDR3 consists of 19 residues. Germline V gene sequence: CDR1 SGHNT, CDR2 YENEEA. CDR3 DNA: TGTGCCAGCAGCCCGTGGGGGGACCCCGAGGCAACCTATAATTCACCCCTCCACTTT. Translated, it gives CASSPWGDPEATYNSPLHF.

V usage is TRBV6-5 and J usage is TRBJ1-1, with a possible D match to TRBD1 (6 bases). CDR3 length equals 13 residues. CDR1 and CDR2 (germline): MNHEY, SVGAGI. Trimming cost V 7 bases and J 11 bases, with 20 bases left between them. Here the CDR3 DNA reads TGTGCCAGCATTAAAACAGGGCGGGTTTCGGCTTTCTTT. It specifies CASIKTGRVSAFF.

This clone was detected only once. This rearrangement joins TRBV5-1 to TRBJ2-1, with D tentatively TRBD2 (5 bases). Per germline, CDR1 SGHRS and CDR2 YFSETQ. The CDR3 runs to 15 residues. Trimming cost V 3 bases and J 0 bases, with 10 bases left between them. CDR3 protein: CASSWTLSSYNEQFF. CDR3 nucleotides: TGCGCCAGCAGCTGGACTCTAAGCTCCTACAATGAGCAGTTCTTC.

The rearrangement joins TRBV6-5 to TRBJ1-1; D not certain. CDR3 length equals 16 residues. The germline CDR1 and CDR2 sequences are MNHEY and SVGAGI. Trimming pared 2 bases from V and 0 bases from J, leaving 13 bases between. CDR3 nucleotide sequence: TGTGCCAGCAGTTACACGCCACAGAGAATGAACACTGAAGCTTTCTTT. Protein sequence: CASSYTPQRMNTEAFF.

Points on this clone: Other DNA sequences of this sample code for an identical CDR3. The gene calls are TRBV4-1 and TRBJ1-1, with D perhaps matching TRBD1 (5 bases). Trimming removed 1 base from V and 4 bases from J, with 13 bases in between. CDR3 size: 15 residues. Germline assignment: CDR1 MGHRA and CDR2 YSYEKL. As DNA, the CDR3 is TGCGCCAGCAGCCAAGTTGGGCGGGGACGCACTGAAGCTTTCTTT. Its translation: CASSQVGRGRTEAFF.

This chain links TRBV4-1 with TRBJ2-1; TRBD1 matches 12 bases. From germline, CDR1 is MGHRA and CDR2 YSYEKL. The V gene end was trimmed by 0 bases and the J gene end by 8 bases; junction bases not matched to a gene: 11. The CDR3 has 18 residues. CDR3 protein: CASSQDNPGQGARDEQFF. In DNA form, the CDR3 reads TGCGCCAGCAGCCAAGATAATCCGGGACAGGGGGCTAGGGATGAGCAGTTCTTC.

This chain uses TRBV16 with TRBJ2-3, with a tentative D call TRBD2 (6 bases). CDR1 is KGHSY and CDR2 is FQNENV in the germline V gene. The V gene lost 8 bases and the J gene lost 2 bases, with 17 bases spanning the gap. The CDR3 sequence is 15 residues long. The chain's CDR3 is CASERGGGITDTQYF. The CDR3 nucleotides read TGTGCCAGCGAAAGAGGCGGCGGGATCACAGATACGCAGTATTTT.

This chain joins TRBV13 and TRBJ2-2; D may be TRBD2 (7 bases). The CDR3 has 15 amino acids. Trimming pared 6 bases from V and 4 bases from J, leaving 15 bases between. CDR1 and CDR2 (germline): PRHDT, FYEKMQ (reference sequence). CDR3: CASRPLGGATGELFF. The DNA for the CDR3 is TGTGCCAGCAGGCCCTTGGGGGGGGCCACCGGGGAGCTGTTTTTT. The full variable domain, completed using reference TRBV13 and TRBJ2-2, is AAGVIQSPRHLIKEKRETATLKCYPIPRHDTVYWYQQGPGQDPQFLISFYEKMQSDKGSIPDRFSAQQFSDYHSELNMSSLELGDSALYFCASRPLGGATGELFFGEGSRLTVL.